These T cell receptor beta chains were read from a single sample in a study of T cells in Graves' hyperthyroidism and ophthalmopathy. A single record per CDR3 protein comes from TCRdb applying MiXCR to the multiplex PCR reads. The data hold over 700,000 distinct CDR3 sequences, with roughly a third observed a single time. The sequencing sample was made of blood. These receptors were obtained from a woman aged 40-49 years with Graves' hyperthyroidism. CDR3s include the opening cysteine and the closing phenylalanine or tryptophan. Fields, in order: CDR3 protein, CDR3 DNA, D gene, clone size, J gene, V gene. A D gene is named only where the DNA matches it firmly. Not all rows give a size; the values are once, few, many and, for expanded clones, a class.

CDR3aa: CASSHYGSGQGISEQYF
CDR3nt: TGTGCCAGCAGTCATTACGGGTCGGGACAGGGGATTTCCGAGCAGTACTTC
d_gene: TRBD1
abundance: .
j_gene: TRBJ2-7
v_gene: TRBV6-6

CDR3aa: CAREEGSPYEQYF
CDR3nt: TGTGCCAGAGAGGAGGGGTCGCCCTACGAGCAGTACTTC
d_gene: .
abundance: .
j_gene: TRBJ2-7
v_gene: TRBV14

CDR3aa: CASSQGTGYDEQYF
CDR3nt: TGCGCCAGCAGCCAAGGGACAGGGTATGACGAGCAGTACTTC
d_gene: TRBD1
abundance: many
j_gene: TRBJ2-7
v_gene: TRBV4-3

CDR3aa: CAIRGSNRGLPGNTIYF
CDR3nt: TGTGCCATCAGAGGATCGAACAGGGGGTTACCTGGAAACACCATATATTTT
d_gene: TRBD1
abundance: many
j_gene: TRBJ1-3
v_gene: TRBV10-3

CDR3aa: CASSPVQGGNNQPQHF
CDR3nt: TGTGCCAGCTCACCAGTACAGGGGGGAAACAATCAGCCCCAGCATTTT
d_gene: TRBD1
abundance: .
j_gene: TRBJ1-5
v_gene: TRBV2

CDR3aa: CASSALAGYEQYF
CDR3nt: TGTGCCAGTAGTGCTTTAGCGGGATACGAGCAGTACTTC
d_gene: TRBD2
abundance: .
j_gene: TRBJ2-7
v_gene: TRBV19

CDR3aa: CATSDPRDRGAFF
CDR3nt: TGTGCCACCAGTGACCCCCGGGACAGGGGAGCTTTCTTT
d_gene: TRBD1
abundance: .
j_gene: TRBJ1-1
v_gene: TRBV24-1

CDR3aa: CASSAGQGDWYEQYF
CDR3nt: TGTGCCAGCAGCGCCGGACAGGGAGACTGGTACGAGCAGTACTTC
d_gene: TRBD1
abundance: few
j_gene: TRBJ2-7
v_gene: TRBV9

CDR3aa: CASSLEPQGNTF
CDR3nt: TGTGCCAGCAGCTTAGAACCGCAGGGAAACACCTTC
d_gene: .
abundance: many
j_gene: TRBJ1-2
v_gene: TRBV7-9

CDR3aa: CSVNSYQAFF
CDR3nt: TGCAGCGTCAACAGTTATCAAGCTTTCTTT
d_gene: .
abundance: many
j_gene: TRBJ1-1
v_gene: TRBV29-1

CDR3aa: CSATRLGRAGETQYF
CDR3nt: TGCAGTGCGACCCGACTGGGTAGGGCTGGTGAGACCCAGTACTTC
d_gene: .
abundance: .
j_gene: TRBJ2-5
v_gene: TRBV20-1

CDR3aa: CASSREGMSNQPQHF
CDR3nt: TGCGCCAGCAGCCGAGAGGGTATGAGCAATCAGCCCCAGCATTTT
d_gene: .
abundance: once
j_gene: TRBJ1-5
v_gene: TRBV5-1

CDR3aa: CASSTTDRRQSIMNTEAFF
CDR3nt: TGTGCCAGCAGTACCACGGACCGCCGACAGTCTATCATGAACACTGAAGCTTTCTTT
d_gene: .
abundance: few
j_gene: TRBJ1-1
v_gene: TRBV6-5

CDR3aa: CASSLGLAGFLNTEAFF
CDR3nt: TGTGCCAGCAGCTTAGGACTAGCGGGATTCCTGAACACTGAAGCTTTCTTT
d_gene: .
abundance: once
j_gene: TRBJ1-1
v_gene: TRBV7-8

CDR3aa: CASSQDPGFQPQHF
CDR3nt: TGCGCCAGCAGCCAAGACCCAGGGTTTCAGCCCCAGCATTTT
d_gene: .
abundance: many
j_gene: TRBJ1-5
v_gene: TRBV4-3

CDR3aa: CASSLGDGGGYEQYF
CDR3nt: TGTGCCAGCAGCTTAGGAGACGGCGGGGGTTACGAGCAGTACTTC
d_gene: TRBD2
abundance: many
j_gene: TRBJ2-7
v_gene: TRBV7-8

CDR3aa: CASMGTDEAFF
CDR3nt: TGTGCCAGCATGGGGACGGACGAAGCTTTCTTT
d_gene: .
abundance: many
j_gene: TRBJ1-1
v_gene: TRBV7-6

CDR3aa: CASKDTIYF
CDR3nt: TGCGCCAGCAAGGACACCATATATTTT
d_gene: .
abundance: .
j_gene: TRBJ1-3
v_gene: TRBV5-1

CDR3aa: CASSVPTGAVQETQYF
CDR3nt: TGTGCCAGCAGCGTACCGACGGGGGCGGTACAAGAGACCCAGTACTTC
d_gene: .
abundance: .
j_gene: TRBJ2-5
v_gene: TRBV7-9

CDR3aa: CATSDVGDLNTGELFF
CDR3nt: TGTGCCACCAGTGATGTTGGGGACCTAAACACCGGGGAGCTGTTTTTT
d_gene: .
abundance: many
j_gene: TRBJ2-2
v_gene: TRBV24-1

CDR3aa: CSARDYGGQGNEKLFF
CDR3nt: TGCAGTGCTAGAGATTACGGGGGACAGGGGAATGAAAAACTGTTTTTT
d_gene: TRBD1
abundance: few
j_gene: TRBJ1-4
v_gene: TRBV20-1

CDR3aa: CASSLEDSSFTEAFF
CDR3nt: TGTGCCAGCAGCTTAGAGGACAGTTCGTTCACTGAAGCTTTCTTT
d_gene: .
abundance: .
j_gene: TRBJ1-1
v_gene: TRBV11-2

CDR3aa: CASAQAGTGDREQYF
CDR3nt: TGTGCCAGCGCCCAGGCCGGGACAGGGGATCGCGAGCAGTACTTC
d_gene: TRBD1
abundance: .
j_gene: TRBJ2-7
v_gene: TRBV7-9

CDR3aa: CASSPQRDTYEQYF
CDR3nt: TGTGCCAGCAGCCCCCAGCGGGATACATACGAGCAGTACTTC
d_gene: TRBD2
abundance: .
j_gene: TRBJ2-7
v_gene: TRBV7-9

CDR3aa: CASSVGQEDTNTEAFF
CDR3nt: TGTGCCAGCAGCGTGGGACAGGAGGATACGAACACTGAAGCTTTCTTT
d_gene: TRBD1
abundance: many
j_gene: TRBJ1-1
v_gene: TRBV9

CDR3aa: CASSRDLGYSPLHF
CDR3nt: TGTGCCAGCAGCCGGGACCTGGGATATTCACCCCTCCACTTT
d_gene: .
abundance: .
j_gene: TRBJ1-6
v_gene: TRBV7-2

CDR3aa: CASSLGQTGYTF
CDR3nt: TGTGCCAGCAGCCTCGGACAGACCGGCTACACCTTC
d_gene: .
abundance: .
j_gene: TRBJ1-2
v_gene: TRBV3-1

CDR3aa: CASSQDGVGLYEQYF
CDR3nt: TGTGCCAGCAGCCAAGACGGGGTGGGACTCTACGAGCAGTACTTC
d_gene: .
abundance: .
j_gene: TRBJ2-7
v_gene: TRBV14

CDR3aa: CSADRSAQPQHF
CDR3nt: TGCAGTGCCGATCGAAGCGCTCAGCCCCAGCATTTT
d_gene: .
abundance: many
j_gene: TRBJ1-5
v_gene: TRBV20-1

CDR3aa: CVSRLGQDHEQPQHF
CDR3nt: TGCGTCAGCAGGCTAGGACAGGATCACGAACAGCCCCAGCATTTT
d_gene: TRBD1
abundance: .
j_gene: TRBJ1-5
v_gene: TRBV4-3

CDR3aa: CASSVPRGQGGNTEAFF
CDR3nt: TGTGCCAGCAGTGTCCCGAGGGGGCAGGGGGGGAACACTGAAGCTTTCTTT
d_gene: TRBD1
abundance: once
j_gene: TRBJ1-1
v_gene: TRBV6-1

CDR3aa: CAISEGGTKLFF
CDR3nt: TGTGCCATCAGTGAGGGGGGGACAAAACTGTTTTTT
d_gene: .
abundance: many
j_gene: TRBJ1-4
v_gene: TRBV10-3

CDR3aa: CASRDRAETQYF
CDR3nt: TGTGCCAGCAGGGATCGAGCGGAGACCCAGTACTTC
d_gene: .
abundance: .
j_gene: TRBJ2-5
v_gene: TRBV7-2

CDR3aa: CASSLGPGHTEAFF
CDR3nt: TGTGCCAGCAGCTTAGGTCCAGGGCACACTGAAGCTTTCTTT
d_gene: .
abundance: many
j_gene: TRBJ1-1
v_gene: TRBV7-6

CDR3aa: CASSLSGYNTEAFF
CDR3nt: TGTGCCAGCAGCTTGTCAGGTTATAACACTGAAGCTTTCTTT
d_gene: .
abundance: few
j_gene: TRBJ1-1
v_gene: TRBV5-8

CDR3aa: CASSQGNTEAFF
CDR3nt: TGTGCCAGCAGCCAAGGGAACACTGAAGCTTTCTTT
d_gene: .
abundance: many
j_gene: TRBJ1-1
v_gene: TRBV3-1

CDR3aa: CASSQVQKDYGYTF
CDR3nt: TGCGCCAGCAGCCAAGTCCAAAAGGACTATGGCTACACCTTC
d_gene: .
abundance: .
j_gene: TRBJ1-2
v_gene: TRBV4-1

CDR3aa: CASSRGRGRAGYTF
CDR3nt: TGCGCCAGCAGCCGAGGACGGGGCCGAGCTGGCTACACCTTC
d_gene: .
abundance: many
j_gene: TRBJ1-2
v_gene: TRBV4-3

CDR3aa: CASSPTPEKLFF
CDR3nt: TGTGCCAGTAGCCCCACGCCCGAAAAACTGTTTTTT
d_gene: .
abundance: many
j_gene: TRBJ1-4
v_gene: TRBV19

CDR3aa: CASSWGTGYEQYF
CDR3nt: TGTGCCAGCAGTTGGGGGACGGGCTACGAGCAGTACTTC
d_gene: .
abundance: few
j_gene: TRBJ2-7
v_gene: TRBV28

CDR3aa: CATSSIRGDTQYF
CDR3nt: TGTGCCACCAGCAGTATCAGGGGAGATACGCAGTATTTT
d_gene: .
abundance: few
j_gene: TRBJ2-3
v_gene: TRBV15

CDR3aa: CSAFTGQKASNQPQHF
CDR3nt: TGCAGCGCATTCACGGGACAAAAGGCTAGCAATCAGCCCCAGCATTTT
d_gene: .
abundance: .
j_gene: TRBJ1-5
v_gene: TRBV29-1

CDR3aa: CASGRGANYGYTF
CDR3nt: TGTGCCAGCGGCCGGGGCGCTAACTATGGCTACACCTTC
d_gene: .
abundance: few
j_gene: TRBJ1-2
v_gene: TRBV6-2/TRBV6-3

CDR3aa: CAIAPGQGGEKLFF
CDR3nt: TGTGCCATTGCTCCGGGACAGGGAGGGGAAAAACTGTTTTTT
d_gene: TRBD1
abundance: many
j_gene: TRBJ1-4
v_gene: TRBV10-3

CDR3aa: CASSVGGLPLHF
CDR3nt: TGTGCCAGCAGCGTGGGTGGCCTTCCCCTCCACTTT
d_gene: .
abundance: many
j_gene: TRBJ1-6
v_gene: TRBV9

CDR3aa: CSAGTTVGPQYF
CDR3nt: TGCAGCGCCGGGACAACCGTGGGTCCCCAGTACTTC
d_gene: .
abundance: .
j_gene: TRBJ2-5
v_gene: TRBV29-1

CDR3aa: CSATETGAGETQYF
CDR3nt: TGCAGTGCTACCGAAACAGGGGCGGGGGAGACCCAGTACTTC
d_gene: .
abundance: many
j_gene: TRBJ2-5
v_gene: TRBV20-1

CDR3aa: CASSYLERRTGTSNYGYTF
CDR3nt: TGTGCCAGCAGCTACTTAGAACGTAGGACAGGGACTTCGAACTATGGCTACACCTTC
d_gene: TRBD1
abundance: few
j_gene: TRBJ1-2
v_gene: TRBV5-6

CDR3aa: CASSLTRSGANVLTF
CDR3nt: TGTGCCAGCAGCTTAACACGCTCTGGGGCCAACGTCCTGACTTTC
d_gene: .
abundance: many
j_gene: TRBJ2-6
v_gene: TRBV7-3

CDR3aa: CASRYENSNQPQHF
CDR3nt: TGTGCCAGTAGGTACGAAAATAGCAATCAGCCCCAGCATTTT
d_gene: .
abundance: many
j_gene: TRBJ1-5
v_gene: TRBV19

CDR3aa: CASSQVELTLSNQPQHF
CDR3nt: TGCGCCAGCAGCCAAGTTGAGTTAACCCTAAGCAATCAGCCCCAGCATTTT
d_gene: .
abundance: few
j_gene: TRBJ1-5
v_gene: TRBV4-1

CDR3aa: CASSLRGLPTNEKLFF
CDR3nt: TGTGCCAGCAGCTTAAGGGGACTACCAACTAATGAAAAACTGTTTTTT
d_gene: .
abundance: .
j_gene: TRBJ1-4
v_gene: TRBV7-9

CDR3aa: CASSLNPDDYEQYF
CDR3nt: TGTGCCAGCAGCTTAAATCCGGACGACTACGAGCAGTACTTC
d_gene: .
abundance: many
j_gene: TRBJ2-7
v_gene: TRBV7-3

CDR3aa: CASSNNRGHGNQPQHF
CDR3nt: TGTGCCAGTAGCAATAACAGGGGGCACGGGAATCAGCCCCAGCATTTT
d_gene: TRBD1
abundance: .
j_gene: TRBJ1-5
v_gene: TRBV19

CDR3aa: CSASLEGQKPTNEKLFF
CDR3nt: TGCAGTGCTAGCCTCGAGGGACAGAAACCAACTAATGAAAAACTGTTTTTT
d_gene: TRBD1
abundance: .
j_gene: TRBJ1-4
v_gene: TRBV20-1